This TCR beta chain was sequenced for a study of shared T cell receptors in the human thymus. Deletions cut 1 base from V and 2 bases from J, with 12 bases between. This CDR3 is built from 15 residues. CDR1 is WNHNN and CDR2 is SYGVQD in the germline V gene (reference sequence). The data were produced by immunoSEQ multiplex PCR, yet TCRdb's version contains in-frame clones alone and is incomplete. The table lists roughly 660,000 clones, around 89% of them singletons. The same data also went into a second study, on human thymus T cells.

The V and J genes are TRBV10-1 and TRBJ2-7; a weak D match, TRBD2 (6 bases). The source is a boy in the first two years of life with a congenital heart defect. The sequencing input was thymocytes. The CDR3 bases are TGCGCCAGCAGTGAGTACGGGGACTTCCCCTACGAGCAGTACTTC. This encodes CASSEYGDFPYEQYF.